A selection of T cell receptor beta chains follows, all from one sample in a study of blood T cell repertoires in COVID-19. The assay was immunoSEQ multiplex PCR, and TCRdb's table has in-frame clones only and misses some. Of 200,000 or so clones listed, 70% to 90% are singletons. What was sequenced was peripheral blood. Every receptor here comes from a man between 65 and 85 years old with active or convalescent COVID-19. The CDR3 runs from the conserved cysteine through the conserved F or W. A D gene is named only where the DNA matches it firmly. A row's size may be missing; if present it is once, few, many or a size class.

clone_size d_call j_call v_call cdr3_aa cdr3_nt
NA NA TRBJ2-7 TRBV4-1 CASSQDPRTRYEQYF TGCGCCAGCAGCCAAGATCCAAGGACACGCTACGAGCAGTACTTC
NA NA TRBJ2-1 TRBV6-2/TRBV6-3 CASSYSMGGGLDEQFF TGTGCCAGCAGTTACTCGATGGGTGGCGGATTGGATGAGCAGTTCTTC
NA NA TRBJ2-4 TRBV5-1 CASSLGDAKNIQYF TGCGCCAGCAGCTTGGGAGATGCCAAAAACATTCAGTACTTC
few TRBD1 TRBJ1-2 TRBV5-4 CASSPARTGGVGYTF TGTGCCAGCAGCCCAGCCCGGACAGGGGGCGTGGGCTACACCTTC
NA NA TRBJ2-2 TRBV5-4 CASSAAGIPNTGELFF TGTGCCAGCAGCGCCGCAGGGATCCCGAACACCGGGGAGCTGTTTTTT
once NA TRBJ2-5 TRBV29-1 CSVEDSPGETQYF TGCAGCGTTGAAGATAGCCCAGGGGAGACCCAGTACTTC
NA TRBD2 TRBJ2-3 TRBV4-1 CASSQSSSGSTDTQYF TGCGCCAGCAGCCAGTCATCTAGCGGGAGCACAGATACGCAGTATTTT
NA TRBD2 TRBJ2-2 TRBV7-9 CASSLVPLDAGAAGELFF TGTGCCAGCAGCTTAGTCCCCCTTGACGCGGGAGCGGCCGGGGAGCTGTTTTTT
NA TRBD1 TRBJ2-1 TRBV5-1 CASSPNRDRASNEQFF TGCGCCAGCTCCCCAAACCGGGACAGGGCAAGCAATGAGCAGTTCTTC
NA TRBD1 TRBJ1-4 TRBV11-2 CASSLGTGQTANEKLFF TGTGCCAGCAGCCTTGGGACAGGCCAAACGGCTAATGAAAAACTGTTTTTT
once NA TRBJ1-1 TRBV6-5 CASSPGNTEAFF TGTGCCAGCAGTCCGGGGAACACTGAAGCTTTCTTT
NA NA TRBJ2-1 TRBV4-3 CASSQTTANNEQFF TGCGCCAGCAGCCAAACCACAGCTAACAATGAGCAGTTCTTC
NA NA TRBJ2-4 TRBV18 CASSPGGGLKNIQYF TGTGCCAGCTCACCGGGAGGGGGTTTAAAAAACATTCAGTACTTC
few NA TRBJ1-6 TRBV2 CASREDTDYNSPLHF TGTGCCAGCAGGGAAGATACAGATTATAATTCACCCCTCCACTTT
NA TRBD1 TRBJ2-3 TRBV2 CASSEALGTGYEYF TGTGCCAGCAGTGAAGCGCTGGGGACAGGTTATGAGTATTTT
NA TRBD1 TRBJ1-6 TRBV6-5 CASRQTGVDNSPLHF TGTGCCAGCAGGCAGACAGGGGTCGATAATTCACCCCTCCACTTT
NA TRBD2 TRBJ2-1 TRBV5-4 CASSSSGGAYNEQFF TGTGCCAGCAGCTCTAGCGGGGGGGCCTACAATGAGCAGTTCTTC
NA TRBD1 TRBJ1-5 TRBV27 CASSPGDRVFPSNQPQHF TGTGCCAGCAGTCCCGGGGACAGGGTATTTCCTAGCAATCAGCCCCAGCATTTT
NA NA TRBJ2-4 TRBV5-8 CASSLHVSDMSAKNIQYF TGTGCCAGCAGCTTGCACGTCTCGGACATGTCAGCCAAAAACATTCAGTACTTC
NA NA TRBJ2-7 TRBV28 CASSTGAPYEQYF TGTGCCAGCAGTACAGGAGCCCCCTACGAGCAGTACTTC
NA TRBD1 TRBJ2-5 TRBV3-1/TRBV3-2 CASSPSQGVGETQYF TGTGCCAGCAGCCCCTCACAGGGGGTTGGAGAGACCCAGTACTTC
NA TRBD2 TRBJ2-1 TRBV7-9 CASSSGTSGVYNEQFF TGTGCCAGCAGCTCCGGGACTAGCGGGGTCTACAATGAGCAGTTCTTC
NA TRBD1 TRBJ1-2 TRBV2 CADSDRGIGGYTF TGTGCCGACAGCGACAGGGGAATTGGTGGCTACACCTTC
NA TRBD1 TRBJ2-1 TRBV15 CATSRVGTGADNEQFF TGTGCCACCAGCAGAGTAGGGACAGGGGCGGACAATGAGCAGTTCTTC
few TRBD1 TRBJ1-2 TRBV28 CASSSQGVYGYTF TGTGCCAGCAGTTCACAGGGGGTCTATGGCTACACCTTC
NA NA TRBJ2-7 TRBV2 CASSWKKSRPTYYEQYF TGTGCCAGCAGTTGGAAAAAATCTAGACCCACCTACTACGAGCAGTACTTC
once TRBD1 TRBJ1-5 TRBV19 CASSPDRGNQPQHF TGTGCCAGTAGCCCGGACAGGGGTAATCAGCCCCAGCATTTT
NA TRBD1 TRBJ1-2 TRBV9 CASSTRDRGYGYTF TGTGCCAGCAGCACGAGAGACAGGGGGTATGGCTACACCTTC